The TCR beta chain described here comes from a study of shared clonotypes between healthy human individuals (dated by TCRdb to 2018 to 2020). Notes on the research overall: The cohort included a few men and a couple of women between 18 and 49 years of age. For each donor, three plates each were used for CD4 naive and CD4 memory, two plates were used for CD8 naive, and one plate was used for CD8 memory. To estimate repertoire size and how much clonotype sharing occurs between individuals, the study deeply sequenced the blood TCR repertoires of a handful of healthy adults. Libraries were prepared and TCR repertoires were sequenced by different laboratories using diverse techniques, in order to increase sequencing depth and limit assay-specific biases. Between about 0.94 and 8.9 billion PBMCs per donor were obtained by leukapheresis. What the study reported, not specific to this receptor: Compared with non-shared clonotypes, the clonotypes found in all four sorted-subset donors had higher generation probabilities. When several donors were compared, the shared fraction of clonotypes was about 5% for naive CD4, roughly 3.3% for naive CD8, 2.3% for memory CD4, and approximately 0.4% for memory CD8. Rarefaction of sorted-subset datasets indicated incomplete sequencing despite the large sequencing depth. The small number of donors limited the genetic and exposure-history diversity represented. Sampling was restricted to blood, and TCR repertoires in tissues likely differ from the TCR repertoires found in blood. Naive subsets generally had larger estimated clonotype richness than memory subsets did. Pairwise subsampling led to the expectation that sequencing depth would affect the degree of clonotype sharing among donors.

The donors were healthy, HIV-negative adults with no recently reported acute infections or vaccinations. Every donor was a Caucasian adult living in Nashville, Tennessee, USA. CD4+ T cells were enriched by magnetic negative selection, after which naive cells were positively selected on CD45RA and the negative fraction was taken as the memory subset. After blood collection by leukapheresis, PBMCs were isolated using Ficoll-Histopaque density gradient centrifugation and then cryopreserved in the vapor phase of liquid nitrogen. Analytical flow cytometry was used to check the purity and quantity of every magnetically sorted T cell population. From each sorted fraction, genomic DNA was isolated and quantified by UV absorbance on a Nanodrop 2000c. The CDR3, from cysteine to phenylalanine, totals 12 residues. Of all the DNA, just the CDR3 is kept, 36 bases in frame from base 1. The germline V gene gives CDR1 as SGHRS and CDR2 as YFSETQ. The junction carries 11 bases between V and J, which are trimmed by 0 bases and 13 bases respectively.

TCR CDR3 regions were amplified from genomic DNA by multiplex PCR using the deep immunoSEQ assay. Extracted genomic DNA from each cell subset was distributed evenly across all wells of several immunoSEQ 96-well plates, and each plate was treated as a replicate. For sorted subsets, about 200 ng genomic DNA, equal to 30,000 to 35,000 T cell genomes, was loaded into each replicate PCR. Purified libraries were measured with a Qubit 3.0 fluorometer, size-checked on a Bioanalyzer 2100, and measured again with the KAPA Library Quantification kit. A separate single-read 150-cycle Illumina NextSeq 550 flow cell was used to sequence each immunoSEQ 96-well plate. The original methods were these. Because only junctional sequences without quality scores were contained in the immunoSEQ output, filtering matching that applied to full-length reads could not be performed. To assign V/J genes and CDR3, sequences were annotated against IMGT germline references using PyIR, a Python wrapper for IgBLAST v1.9. Reads were filtered out if the reads had weak V/J assignments (E-value above 1e-6), no CDR3, stop codons, out-of-frame junctions, or ambiguous translated residues. V3J clonotypes were defined as sequences sharing an identical inferred V gene, J gene, and CDR3 amino acid sequence. Percentage overlap between repertoires was computed as shared unique clonotypes divided by the size of the smaller repertoire. Richness of each repertoire was evaluated using RTK rarefaction, the Chao1 estimator, and Recon v2.1 estimates of unobserved clonotypes. Generation probabilities were computed with OLGA for all TCRbeta clonotypes obtained by the gDNA method from several donors. The table comes from immuneACCESS by way of TCRdb, which keeps in-frame sequences with V and J called. Part of the clones is missing from these tables; in studies checked, under half for an unresolved V gene and the rest for unknown reasons. V and J calls and clone size are given by that table; D and trimming were obtained from the DNA. The sample has approximately 720,000 clones on record, about three quarters of them singletons. Of the sample, under 2% falls within the top ten clones.

This clone was detected only once. Its target antigen remains unknown. Base-call qualities are not available, and no considerably larger clone is one nucleotide away. The chain is assembled from TRBV5-1 and TRBJ2-1, with the D gene not confidently named. The sample taken for sequencing was memory CD4+ T cells sorted from blood. The label giving this sample's cell subset or site can be read as: CD45RA-negative fraction. The TCR sequence derives from a woman aged 25 to 45 in good health. DNA sequence: TGCGCCAGCAGCTTGGATCGCGATACCCAGTTCTTC. Translated, this gives CASSLDRDTQFF.